The 29 T cell receptor beta chains listed next were all sequenced from one sample in a study of T cell clusters in autoimmune cytopenias. Approximately 36,000 genome equivalents of blood DNA were amplified for TRB. Multiplex touch-down PCR amplified TRB using TRB-A and TRB-B pools in one tube. One entry per CDR3 protein, without DNA, is what TCRdb gives after re-calling the multiplex PCR reads. The sample has fewer than 3,000 distinct CDR3 sequences. The sequencing sample was made of peripheral blood. These receptors all stem from a human donor with an autoimmune cytopenia, with autoimmune hepatitis or in good health (not recorded which).

This clonotype ranks as medium-sized in terms of frequency. V is TRBV5-1 and J is TRBJ1-4; the D call of TRBD1 rests on TCRdb alone, since no DNA is present to check it. CDR1 is SGHRS and CDR2 is YFSETQ in the germline V gene. This CDR3 is 16 amino acids long. The CDR3 spells CASSIRGLGANEKLFF.

This chain joins TRBV5-6 and TRBJ1-1. Germline V gene lookup returns CDR1 SGHDT and CDR2 YYEEEE. CDR3 length: 17 amino acids. The CDR3 sequence is CASSGPSTSGFSIGAFF.

The chain links TRBV10-2 to TRBJ2-7; TCRdb's D gene call, TRBD1, goes unchecked for lack of DNA. There are 14 residues in the CDR3. Germline loops: CDR1 WSHSY, CDR2 SAAADI. This chain's CDR3 is CASSELQGGYEQYF.

By frequency, this clonotype is medium-sized (0.01 to 0.1%). This chain joins TRBV5-5 and TRBJ2-3. This CDR3 region has 14 residues. Germline CDR1 and CDR2: SGHKS and YYEKEE (reference sequence). CDR3 loop: CASSFELSTDTQYF.

The chain employs TRBV28 and TRBJ2-2; absent DNA, TCRdb's TRBD2 call cannot be checked. In germline, CDR1 is MDHEN, CDR2 SYDVKM. This CDR3 is 19 amino acids long. This chain's CDR3 is CASRPTGTSGGANTGELFF.

This clonotype is medium-sized by frequency. CDR3 residues: CASSPGMDNQPQHF. The chain employs TRBV7-9 and TRBJ1-5; TCRdb's D gene call, TRBD1, goes unchecked for lack of DNA. The CDR3 is made up of 14 amino acids. Germline-derived CDR1 and CDR2 are SEHNR and FQNEAQ (reference sequence).

This rearrangement joins TRBV5-1 to TRBJ2-5; the D call of TRBD1 rests on TCRdb alone, since no DNA is present to check it. This CDR3 spans 14 amino acids. Per germline, CDR1 SGHRS and CDR2 YFSETQ. The CDR3 sequence is CASSLAQQAKTQYF.

CDR3 in amino acids: CASWGSWRATDTQYF. The chain recombines TRBV12-3 or TRBV12-4 with TRBJ2-3; the TRBD2 assignment by TCRdb is unverifiable without DNA. The CDR3 extends over 15 amino acids.

The chain employs TRBV4-1 and TRBJ1-1; the TRBD1 assignment by TCRdb is unverifiable without DNA. The CDR3 has 14 amino acids. The germline gives CDR1 MGHRA, CDR2 YSYEKL. The CDR3 loop reads CASSHGAVNTEAFF.

By frequency, this clonotype registers medium-sized. The V and J genes are TRBV6-1 and TRBJ1-6. CDR1 and CDR2 (germline): MNHNS, SASEGT. CDR3 length: 15 amino acids. CDR3 in amino acids: CASSESRTPRSPLHF.

In terms of frequency, this clonotype is medium-sized. J is TRBJ2-1 and V is TRBV11-3; TCRdb's D gene call, TRBD2, goes unchecked for lack of DNA. The germline CDR1 and CDR2 sequences are SGHNT and YENEEA. The CDR3 spans 15 residues. The CDR3 spells CASSPGALSYNEQFF.

J is TRBJ2-3 and V is TRBV14; TCRdb gives TRBD1 as the D gene, but with no DNA this cannot be confirmed. Germline CDR1 reads SGHDN; CDR2 reads FVKESK. The CDR3 is 16 residues long. The CDR3 sequence is CASSQGPTGGTDTQYF. The complete variable domain, with remaining parts taken from reference TRBV14 and TRBJ2-3, reads EAGVTQFPSHSVIEKGQTVTLRCDPISGHDNLYWYRRVMGKEIKFLLHFVKESKQDESGMPNNRFLAERTGGTYSTLKVQPAELEDSGVYFCASSQGPTGGTDTQYFGPGTRLTVL.

In terms of frequency, this clonotype is medium-sized (0.01 to 0.1%). The J gene is TRBJ2-2, the V gene TRBV5-4. CDR3 length equals 15 residues. The V gene's germline CDR1 is SGHNT and CDR2 YYREEE (reference sequence). This CDR3 reads CASRPTGSNTGELFF.

The chain combines TRBV20-1 with TRBJ2-5. CDR3 size: 15 residues. Germline-derived CDR1 and CDR2 are DFQATT and SNEGSKA (reference sequence). The CDR3 here is CSATGGDTLQETQYF.

Considering frequency, this clonotype is medium-sized. This rearrangement joins TRBV20-1 to TRBJ1-2; the D gene TCRdb calls, TRBD1, cannot be checked with no DNA. CDR3 length: 15 residues. Germline CDR1 DFQATT, CDR2 SNEGSKA (reference sequence). The CDR3 spells CSARDPRGINYGYTF.

This clonotype shows up as large (0.1 to 1%) by frequency. The CDR3 sequence: CSVWVPAGYEQYF. The rearrangement links TRBV29-1 to TRBJ2-7; checking the TCRdb D call of TRBD2 is not possible without DNA. Germline V lookup: CDR1 SQVTM, CDR2 ANQGSEA. This CDR3 comprises 13 residues.

The rearrangement joins TRBV25-1 to TRBJ2-7; TCRdb returns TRBD1, unconfirmable since there is no DNA. The germline gives CDR1 MGHDK, CDR2 SYGVNS. CDR3 length equals 14 residues. The CDR3 protein is CASSATGGVDEQYF.

This clonotype ranks as medium-sized (0.01 to 0.1%) in terms of frequency. The V gene is TRBV6-2 or TRBV6-3, the J gene TRBJ1-3; as DNA is missing, the TRBD1 call by TCRdb cannot be tested. Germline V CDR1 and CDR2: MNHEY, SVGEGT. CDR3 size: 17 residues. This CDR3 is CATTPLSTAISGNTIYF.

This rearrangement joins TRBV2 to TRBJ1-4. This CDR3 spans 13 amino acids. Germline CDR1 is SNHLY and CDR2 is FYNNEI. This CDR3 is CASSPNQHEKLFF.

This clonotype is called medium-sized based on its frequency. This rearrangement joins TRBV7-9 to TRBJ2-7. The germline V gene has CDR1 SEHNR and CDR2 FQNEAQ (reference sequence). CDR3 size: 15 residues. The CDR3 reads CASSLGAGNSYEQYF. The variable domain in full, completed from reference TRBV7-9 and TRBJ2-7, reads DTGVSQNPRHKITKRGQNVTFRCDPISEHNRLYWYRQTLGQGPEFLTYFQNEAQLEKSRLLSDRFSAERPKGSFSTLEIQRTEQGDSAMYLCASSLGAGNSYEQYFGPGTRLTVT.

The chain employs TRBV18 and TRBJ2-7; TCRdb designates TRBD2, a call that cannot be tested without DNA. CDR1 is KGHSH, CDR2 LQKENI, per germline. The CDR3 consists of 16 residues. This chain's CDR3 is CASSPPISGRGGEQYF.

The rearrangement links TRBV12-3 or TRBV12-4 to TRBJ1-3; the D call of TRBD1 rests on TCRdb alone, since no DNA is present to check it. The CDR3 has 16 residues. The CDR3 here is CASSVDRGHGGNTIYF.

This clonotype is identified as medium-sized from frequency. J is TRBJ1-2 and V is TRBV12-3 or TRBV12-4. The CDR3 is made up of 12 amino acids. The CDR3 protein is CASSFLGYGYTF.

V gene TRBV30 combines with J gene TRBJ1-2; absent DNA, TCRdb's TRBD1 call cannot be checked. The CDR3 loop spans 16 amino acids. Germline loops: CDR1 GTSNPN, CDR2 SVGIG (reference sequence). The CDR3 is CAWSADPGTGGSGYTF.

By frequency, this clonotype is medium-sized. The chain has TRBV30 and TRBJ2-4. Germline V gene lookup returns CDR1 GTSNPN and CDR2 SVGIG (reference sequence). The CDR3 totals 12 residues. The CDR3 here is CAWSVLKNIQYF.

By frequency, this clonotype is medium-sized (0.01 to 0.1%). The chain is built from TRBV5-6 and TRBJ2-7. The germline V gene encodes CDR1 SGHDT and CDR2 YYEEEE. The CDR3 extends over 12 amino acids. The CDR3 spells CASSLAAYEQYF.

This clonotype registers medium-sized by frequency. V and J are TRBV18 and TRBJ1-1; without DNA, the TCRdb call of TRBD1 cannot be checked. CDR1 and CDR2 (germline): KGHSH, LQKENI. CDR3 length equals 15 residues. This CDR3 is CASSPRPGEVTEAFF.

The CDR3 loop reads CASSQPGTNEKLFF. V and J are TRBV4-2 and TRBJ1-4; checking the TCRdb D call of TRBD1 is not possible without DNA. The CDR3 loop spans 14 amino acids. CDR1 and CDR2 (germline): LGHNA, YNFKEQ.

This clonotype registers medium-sized by frequency. The J gene is TRBJ2-1, the V gene TRBV12-3 or TRBV12-4. The CDR3 is 11 amino acids. CDR3 region: CASSLDGEQFF.